A selection of T cell receptor beta chains follows, all from one sample in a study of T cell repertoires in cytomegalovirus infection. Their recognized antigens are unknown. TCRdb re-derived calls from the reads in MiXCR, one entry per CDR3 protein. The sample holds 700,000 to 950,000 distinct CDR3 sequences, approximately 32% seen once. The source material was cultured CD8+ T cells from PBMCs, sampled from culture after CMV antigen stimulation. The receptors here all came from a human donor in good health (CMV status not recorded). Some clones in this sample may be carry-over from other donors' samples. CDR3s include the opening cysteine and the closing phenylalanine or tryptophan. A row's size may be missing; if present it is once, few, many or a size class.

J,size,V,CDR3
TRBJ1-1,-,TRBV2,CAIHRIPYGEAFF
TRBJ2-2,few,TRBV20-1,CSARGQYTGELFF
TRBJ2-2,-,TRBV6-1,CASSGLAGLGGELFF
TRBJ2-1,-,TRBV11-2,CASSPWRANEQFF
TRBJ1-2,-,TRBV6-5,CASSYRGLGGYTF
TRBJ1-1,-,TRBV4-2,CASSPEVARDTEAFF
TRBJ2-3,-,TRBV19,CASQHGRRAVPTGDTQYF
TRBJ1-6,few,TRBV19,CASGTGRSPLHF
TRBJ2-4,-,TRBV2,CAGTDESLGGNIQYF
TRBJ1-1,-,TRBV20-1,CSARDSGPGNGQGEAFF
TRBJ1-2,-,TRBV2,CANGQVDYGYTF
TRBJ1-1,-,TRBV7-4,CTSSFPGQGPNTEAFF
TRBJ2-7,-,TRBV7-9,CASRGQGISYEQYF
TRBJ1-1,few,TRBV19,CASSRRGRRFGTEAFF
TRBJ2-1,-,TRBV3-1,CASSPRTGVSSYNEQFF
TRBJ1-5,few,TRBV20-1,CSAYAPQDRVRGGNQPQHF
TRBJ2-1,few,TRBV12-3/TRBV12-4,CASSPLAGGLSYNEQFF
TRBJ2-5,few,TRBV27,CASSLRARKGETQYF
TRBJ2-2,-,TRBV29-1,CSVEDRLRGVGELFF
TRBJ2-3,few,TRBV20-1,CSARDEGNQGDTQYF
TRBJ2-7,-,TRBV7-6,CASRRAGTYEQYF
TRBJ1-5,-,TRBV7-9,CASSLGLEAYQPQHF
TRBJ1-2,many,TRBV7-2,CASSHSGRGLIYGYTF
TRBJ2-2,-,TRBV29-1,CSVDSGTAGSGELFF
TRBJ1-2,many,TRBV7-2,CASSDRGGVWRVGYTF
TRBJ1-4,few,TRBV19,CASRPTDSPNEKLFF
TRBJ1-3,-,TRBV29-1,CSVVSGNTIYF
TRBJ1-3,-,TRBV7-9,CASRDVESGNTIYF
TRBJ1-5,few,TRBV27,CASSPRDRANQPQHF
TRBJ2-1,few,TRBV7-6,CASKLAFNEQFF
TRBJ2-5,-,TRBV10-3,CAISEEPVVWETQYF
TRBJ2-3,-,TRBV9,CASSAGQGPWDTQYF
TRBJ1-3,once,TRBV27,CASSPGLAFGNTIYF
TRBJ2-2,few,TRBV7-6,CASSPPGLAGVRTGELFF
TRBJ2-5,-,TRBV12-3/TRBV12-4,CASSFWDGETQYF
TRBJ1-1,-,TRBV6-6,CASTKGRQTNTEAFF
TRBJ2-3,many,TRBV12-3/TRBV12-4,CASRWTEADTQYF
TRBJ2-7,-,TRBV23-1,CASSLTARSSYEQYF
TRBJ2-3,-,TRBV28,CASSWYSRGTDTQYF
TRBJ1-2,-,TRBV5-6,CASRVSPPTGTNYGYTF
TRBJ1-5,-,TRBV6-1,CASSELATLSNQPQHF
TRBJ2-3,many,TRBV7-2,CASSSRGEPSTDTQYF
TRBJ1-5,-,TRBV4-1,CASSQEFTVSNQPQHF
TRBJ2-1,many,TRBV12-3/TRBV12-4,CASSLMGGRGAYNEQFF
TRBJ1-3,few,TRBV7-9,CASSLAGVANTIYF
TRBJ1-2,many,TRBV4-3,CASSPTNSGFNYGYTF
TRBJ2-3,few,TRBV6-2/TRBV6-3,CASRLQNTQYF
TRBJ1-2,once,TRBV5-1,CASSGDRVNGYTF
TRBJ1-1,-,TRBV25-1,CASSEYFGGDSAFF
TRBJ1-6,few,TRBV7-9,CASSLAGQGGSPLHF
TRBJ1-2,few,TRBV12-3/TRBV12-4,CASRHRQGRGYTF
TRBJ1-2,-,TRBV9,CASSLDRASTNYGYTF
TRBJ2-3,few,TRBV5-6,CASSLAGEFTDTQYF
TRBJ2-5,-,TRBV4-1,CASSQVEGQGETQYF
TRBJ2-1,-,TRBV2,CASSVAAGTSGDKLAGSYNEQFF
TRBJ1-5,few,TRBV27,CASTMTAYSNQPQHF
TRBJ1-1,-,TRBV2,CASGGSEAFF
TRBJ2-4,-,TRBV9,CASSVDGLAKNIQYF
TRBJ1-4,few,TRBV5-8,CASSSRTEVNEKLFF